Listed here are 28 T cell receptor beta chains from one sample, sequenced in a study of radiotherapy plus CTLA-4 blockade in lung cancer. Measured with immunoSEQ multiplex PCR; TCRdb has only the in-frame clones, and not every one. Of roughly 62,000 clones listed, 60% to 85% are singletons. Sample: peripheral blood, taken from a patient treated with radiotherapy plus ipilimumab. The receptors come from a human donor with non-small cell lung cancer who had a complete response to radiotherapy plus ipilimumab.

Written as DNA, the CDR3 is TGTGCCAGCAGCGTAGGACAGGGGCGTGAAAAACTGTTTTTT. It is translated as CASSVGQGREKLFF. This chain uses TRBV9 with TRBJ1-4; TRBD1 agrees at 8 bases. J lost 7 bases, V lost 0 bases, and 2 bases had no gene match. The V gene's germline CDR1 is SGDLS and CDR2 YYNGEE. This CDR3 has 14 amino acids. The full variable domain, rest sourced from reference TRBV9 and TRBJ1-4, is DSGVTQTPKHLITATGQRVTLRCSPRSGDLSVYWYQQSLDQGLQFLIQYYNGEERAKGNILERFSAQQFPDLHSELNLSSLELGDSALYFCASSVGQGREKLFFGSGTQLSVL.

The chain combines TRBV10-1 with TRBJ2-1; 10 bases are shared with TRBD2. V was pared by 4 bases and J by 8 bases, with 5 bases of the junction left unmatched. In germline, CDR1 is WNHNN, CDR2 SYGVQD (reference sequence). The CDR3 spans 14 residues. DNA of the CDR3: TGCGCCAGCAGTGTGTCTAGCGGGAGCTATGAGCAGTTCTTC. Its translation is CASSVSSGSYEQFF.

This clone has more than one count but fewer than ten. The chain is built from TRBV30 and TRBJ1-5; unclear D gene. This CDR3 has 12 amino acids. Germline assignment: CDR1 GTSNPN and CDR2 SVGIG (reference sequence). Trimming took off 5 bases at V and 4 bases at J, with 9 bases between the two ends. CDR3 protein: CAWDDGNQPQHF. CDR3 nucleotide sequence: TGTGCCTGGGATGACGGTAATCAGCCCCAGCATTTT.

The V gene is TRBV6-6, the J gene TRBJ2-3; the D gene is possibly TRBD2 (7 bases). Deletions cut 8 bases from V and 7 bases from J, with 19 bases between. Germline values: CDR1 MNHNY, CDR2 SVGAGI (reference sequence). There are 14 residues in the CDR3. CDR3 region: CASDLGGRGHTQYF. The CDR3 region has the DNA TGTGCCAGCGACCTGGGGGGGCGTGGGCATACGCAGTATTTT.

J is TRBJ2-3 and V is TRBV27, with D possibly matching TRBD1 (5 bases). This CDR3 region has 14 residues. V was shortened by 4 bases and J by 14 bases, with 22 bases between the two germline ends. Germline values: CDR1 MNHEY, CDR2 SMNVEV (reference sequence). Written as DNA, the CDR3 is TGTGCCAGCAGTTCTATGACTCAGGGAATTAAAGGGTATTTT. Its translation is CASSSMTQGIKGYF.

The chain uses TRBV6-5 and TRBJ1-1; D is ambiguous. The CDR3 has 13 residues. V lost 0 bases and J lost 7, with 9 bases in between. Germline V lookup: CDR1 MNHEY, CDR2 SVGAGI. The DNA of the CDR3 is TGTGCCAGCAGTTACTCGGTAGAACATGAAGCTTTCTTT. Its translation is CASSYSVEHEAFF.

This sequence joins TRBV20-1 and TRBJ2-2, with unresolved D. There are 11 residues in the CDR3. From germline, CDR1 is DFQATT and CDR2 SNEGSKA (reference sequence). V was trimmed by 5 bases and J by 6 bases, leaving 7 bases between them. The DNA for the CDR3 is TGCAGTGCTCAATATTCCGGGGAGCTGTTTTTT. Its protein is CSAQYSGELFF.

The chain joins TRBV11-3 to TRBJ2-1; TRBD2 agrees at 12 bases. Germline CDR1 reads SGHNT; CDR2 reads YENEEA. The CDR3 totals 18 residues. The V gene end was trimmed by 0 bases and the J gene end by 4 bases; junction bases not matched to a gene: 7. The CDR3 sequence: CASSLDGLAGGRYNEQFF. The CDR3 DNA reads as TGTGCCAGCAGCTTAGATGGGCTAGCGGGGGGGCGGTACAATGAGCAGTTCTTC.

The V and J genes are TRBV6-4 and TRBJ2-2; D remains ambiguous. Germline V gene sequence: CDR1 MRHNA, CDR2 SNTAGT. The CDR3 length is 18 residues. V lost 4 bases, J lost 5 bases, and 23 bases lay in between. In DNA, the CDR3 is TGTGCCAGCAGTGGGAAGGCTGGCATAAGGGTGGGAACCGGGGAGCTGTTTTTT. The encoded protein is CASSGKAGIRVGTGELFF.

The chain employs TRBV29-1 and TRBJ2-2; D unresolved. Germline V gives CDR1 SQVTM, CDR2 ANQGSEA. V was clipped by 5 bases and J by 0 bases, with 7 bases between them. The CDR3 is 13 residues long. The CDR3 DNA follows: TGCAGCGTTTTTGTCCCGAACACCGGGGAGCTGTTTTTT. It encodes CSVFVPNTGELFF.

The chain employs TRBV25-1 and TRBJ2-5, with 10 nucleotides matching TRBD1. The J call is in doubt because the DNA end fits TRBJ2-7 better. Germline CDR1 and CDR2: MGHDK and SYGVNS. The length of the CDR3 is 14 residues. The CDR3 region has the DNA TGTGCCAGCAGTGGACGGACAGGGGGATACGAGCAGTACTTC. Translated, it gives CASSGRTGGYEQYF.

The chain recombines TRBV5-6 with TRBJ2-7; either TRBD1 or TRBD2 may fit D (5 bases each). Germline values: CDR1 SGHDT, CDR2 YYEEEE. The CDR3 extends over 14 amino acids. The V end lost 4 bases, the J end lost 6 bases, and 17 bases lay between the germline ends. CDR3 sequence (DNA): TGTGCCAGCAGCGGCACCCCAACGAGGGGCGAGCAGTACGTC. It specifies CASSGTPTRGEQYV.

CDR3 protein: CASSGASGSVWETQYF. The DNA of the CDR3 is TGCGCCAGCAGCGGGGCTAGCGGGAGTGTGTGGGAGACCCAGTACTTC. The rearrangement links TRBV5-1 to TRBJ2-5, with 10 positions matching TRBD2. Losses at the gene ends were 4 bases for V and 5 bases for J; bases not matched to a gene: 11. CDR1 and CDR2 from the germline V gene are SGHRS and YFSETQ. CDR3 length equals 16 residues.

This chain links TRBV19 with TRBJ2-1; TRBD2 matches at 14 bases. Germline-derived CDR1 and CDR2 are LNHDA and SQIVND (reference sequence). This CDR3 has 18 residues. Trimming removed 3 bases from V and 0 bases from J; junction bases left unmatched: 4. This CDR3 is CASSMTSGGASSYNEQFF. In nucleotides, the CDR3 is TGTGCCAGTAGTATGACTAGCGGGGGGGCTTCCTCCTACAATGAGCAGTTCTTC.

This clone was counted between two and nine times. The J gene is TRBJ2-5, the V gene TRBV2, with 9 bases aligning to TRBD1. Germline trimming cut 4 bases from V and 2 bases from J; bases unmatched to any gene: 14. Germline V gene lookup returns CDR1 SNHLY and CDR2 FYNNEI. The CDR3 sequence is 18 residues long. Here the CDR3 reads CASSGGFRDREWQETQYF. The CDR3 bases are TGTGCCAGCAGTGGGGGGTTTAGGGACAGGGAGTGGCAAGAGACCCAGTACTTC.

The chain combines TRBV29-1 with TRBJ1-2; D is ambiguous. The germline V gene encodes CDR1 SQVTM and CDR2 ANQGSEA. The CDR3 length is 12 residues. V shed 8 bases and J shed 10 bases, with 20 bases lying between them. The CDR3 loop reads CSSSGGGSDYTF. The CDR3 DNA follows: TGCAGCTCCAGCGGCGGTGGGTCTGACTACACCTTC.

This sequence joins TRBV14 and TRBJ1-1, with D tentatively TRBD1 (5 bases). Germline V CDR1 and CDR2: SGHDN, FVKESK. Between the trimmed V and J ends, which lost 0 bases and 4 bases, there was a span of 9 bases. The CDR3 consists of 14 residues. Written as DNA, the CDR3 is TGTGCCAGCAGCCAAGAATCCAGGGTCACTGAAGCTTTCTTT. Translated, it gives CASSQESRVTEAFF.

The rearrangement joins TRBV4-3 to TRBJ2-7; 10 nucleotides match TRBD1. CDR3 length equals 17 residues. CDR1 and CDR2 (germline): LGHNA, YSLEER. The junction had 12 bases not matched to a gene; V was cut back by 4 bases and J by 3 bases. The CDR3 loop is CASSRQERGQGNYEQYF. The CDR3 nucleotides read TGCGCCAGCAGCCGCCAGGAGCGGGGACAGGGGAACTACGAGCAGTACTTC.

J is TRBJ1-3 and V is TRBV5-1; no firm D call. Germline CDR1 is SGHRS and CDR2 is YFSETQ. Trimming removed 1 base at V and 0 bases at J, with 8 bases between. This CDR3 has 15 residues. CDR3 sequence (DNA): TGCGCCAGCAGCTTGTATGGATTCTCTGGAAACACCATATATTTT. Its protein is CASSLYGFSGNTIYF.

The chain recombines TRBV27 with TRBJ1-5, with D uncertain. Germline CDR1 reads MNHEY; CDR2 reads SMNVEV (reference sequence). Trimming removed 5 bases from V and 0 bases from J, with 8 bases in between. This CDR3 is 14 amino acids long. For the CDR3, the DNA is TGTGCCAGCAGTATCACAGATAGCAATCAGCCCCAGCATTTT. Its protein product is CASSITDSNQPQHF.

The chain uses TRBV19 and TRBJ1-1, with D perhaps TRBD1 (6 bases). The V gene's germline CDR1 is LNHDA and CDR2 SQIVND (reference sequence). This CDR3 comprises 12 residues. Trimming shortened V by 6 bases and J by 10 bases, and 15 bases separated the two germline ends. In DNA, the CDR3 is TGTGCCAGTAGCCCCTGGGGGGGCGCAGCTTTCTTT. Protein sequence: CASSPWGGAAFF.

The chain joins TRBV4-3 to TRBJ2-1; no reliable D call. Trimming removed 1 base from V and 0 bases from J, with 13 bases in between. Per the germline V gene, CDR1 is LGHNA and CDR2 is YSLEER. The CDR3 spans 17 residues. CDR3 sequence (DNA): TGCGCCAGCAGCCAAGTCCTGACAAGAAGCTCCTACAATGAGCAGTTCTTC. It is translated as CASSQVLTRSSYNEQFF.

V is TRBV30 and J is TRBJ2-7; 8 nucleotides match TRBD2. With 0 bases clipped from V and 4 bases from J, the junction kept 11 bases outside the gene matches. CDR1 and CDR2 (germline): GTSNPN, SVGIG (reference sequence). CDR3 length: 16 residues. CDR3 sequence: CAWSVRGGLVSYEQYF. In nucleotides, the CDR3 is TGTGCCTGGAGTGTACGGGGGGGACTAGTGTCGTACGAGCAGTACTTC.

The rearrangement links TRBV19 to TRBJ2-3; 10 bases align to TRBD1. The CDR3 is made up of 17 amino acids. The junction had 10 bases not matched to a gene; V was cut back by 5 bases and J by 2 bases. CDR1 LNHDA and CDR2 SQIVND come from the germline V gene (reference sequence). The CDR3 DNA reads TGTGCCAGTAGTTCTTTCCCGGGACAGGGGACCACAGATACGCAGTATTTT. Amino acids: CASSSFPGQGTTDTQYF.

V is TRBV5-4 and J is TRBJ2-1, with D possibly TRBD2 on 5 matching bases. Germline V gene lookup returns CDR1 SGHNT and CDR2 YYREEE (reference sequence). The CDR3 has 13 residues. V was shortened by 1 base and J by 8 bases, with 10 bases between the two germline ends. In nucleotides, the CDR3 is TGTGCCAGCAGCTTGCCACTAGTCTATGAGCAGTTCTTC. It yields the protein CASSLPLVYEQFF.

The V call is TRBV7-2, the J call TRBJ2-6; D call uncertain. The CDR3 is made up of 16 amino acids. The germline gives CDR1 SGHTA, CDR2 FQGNSA. V was cut by 6 bases and J by 0 bases, with 12 bases left in between. Here the CDR3 reads CASRLDGFSGANVLTF. The CDR3 DNA reads as TGTGCCAGCAGATTGGACGGCTTCTCTGGGGCCAACGTCCTGACTTTC. Drawing the rest from reference TRBV7-2 and TRBJ2-6, the complete variable domain is GAGVSQSPSNKVTEKGKDVELRCDPISGHTALYWYRQSLGQGLEFLIYFQGNSAPDKSGLPSDRFSAERTGGSVSTLTIQRTQQEDSAVYLCASRLDGFSGANVLTFGAGSRLTVL.

The sample holds a few counts of this clone. The gene calls are TRBV6-5 and TRBJ1-5; the D is unclear. This CDR3 contains 14 residues. CDR1 and CDR2 (germline): MNHEY, SVGAGI. Trimming took 5 bases from V and 0 from J, leaving 8 bases between them. The CDR3 protein is CASSGIYSNQPQHF. The CDR3 DNA follows: TGTGCCAGCAGTGGAATCTATAGCAATCAGCCCCAGCATTTT.

This rearrangement joins TRBV2 to TRBJ2-1; tentatively, D is TRBD2 (5 bases). V was trimmed by 3 bases and J by 6 bases, leaving 15 bases between them. The CDR3 consists of 15 residues. CDR1 SNHLY and CDR2 FYNNEI come from the germline V gene. This CDR3 reads CASSDEGVVSNEQFF. The CDR3 nucleotides are TGTGCCAGCAGTGACGAGGGAGTGGTAAGCAATGAGCAGTTCTTC.